One and the same sample provided the 10 T cell receptor beta chains below, sequenced in a study of Graves' ophthalmopathy and Graves' hyperthyroidism. CDR3 regions of TCR beta were amplified from RNA transcripts. HTBI-primed first-round RT-PCR preceded second-round multiplex PCR. TCRdb passed the multiplex PCR reads through MiXCR, listing each CDR3 protein once. The sample carries some 750,000 distinct CDR3 sequences, 40% recorded once. Sequencing used peripheral blood. All receptors derive from an adult man with Graves' ophthalmopathy.

This clonotype was counted at least ten times. The chain is built from TRBV29-1 and TRBJ1-3, with D possibly TRBD1 on 6 matching bases. Per the germline V gene, CDR1 is SQVTM and CDR2 is ANQGSEA. The CDR3 sequence is 14 residues long. The V gene lost 3 bases and the J gene lost 5 bases, with 14 bases spanning the gap. CDR3 nucleotides: TGCAGCGTTGAGACCAGGGGATTGCGAAACACCATATATTTT. This sequence encodes CSVETRGLRNTIYF.

There are many counts of this clonotype. The CDR3 reads CASSFDRGHEQYF. CDR3 DNA sequence: TGTGCCAGCAGCTTTGACAGGGGGCACGAGCAGTACTTC. The chain combines TRBV7-9 with TRBJ2-7; TRBD1 matches 10 bases. The J segment lost 5 bases and the V segment lost 3 bases, leaving 1 base of the junction unmatched. The length of the CDR3 is 13 residues. CDR1 and CDR2 from the germline V gene are SEHNR and FQNEAQ (reference sequence).

The chain is built from TRBV6-5 and TRBJ1-3; D call uncertain. Trimming removed 7 bases at V and 4 bases at J, with 11 bases between. There are 13 residues in the CDR3. Germline V lookup: CDR1 MNHEY, CDR2 SVGAGI. The CDR3 spells CASTSGRGNTIYF. The CDR3 nucleotides read TGTGCCAGCACCTCCGGGAGGGGAAACACCATATATTTT.

The chain is built from TRBV2 and TRBJ2-7; 12 bases are shared with TRBD1. V lost 6 bases to trimming and J lost 6 bases; unmatched junction nucleotides: 9. CDR1 is SNHLY and CDR2 is FYNNEI in the germline V gene. The CDR3 sequence is 15 residues long. CDR3 in amino acids: CASSFRDRGQGEQYF. The CDR3 nucleotides read TGTGCCAGCAGCTTCCGGGACAGGGGGCAAGGCGAGCAGTACTTC.

This clonotype was seen at least ten times. V gene TRBV24-1 combines with J gene TRBJ2-2; possibly TRBD2 for D (6 bases). The CDR3 consists of 16 residues. The V and J ends lost 3 bases and 3 bases respectively, with 13 bases between them. Germline CDR1 KGHDR, CDR2 SFDVKD. CDR3 sequence reads: CATSDARRGHTGELFF. DNA for the CDR3: TGTGCCACCAGTGATGCGAGGAGGGGTCACACCGGGGAGCTGTTTTTT.

The table lists this clonotype with a few counts. V usage is TRBV9 and J usage is TRBJ2-6, with D perhaps matching TRBD1 or TRBD2 (6 bases each). Germline loops: CDR1 SGDLS, CDR2 YYNGEE. The CDR3 consists of 17 residues. Trimming removed 0 bases at V and 4 bases at J, with 14 bases between. The CDR3 DNA follows: TGTGCCAGCAGCGTAGCACCGGGGGCGGGGGGGGCCAACGTCCTGACTTTC. Translating gives CASSVAPGAGGANVLTF.

As DNA, the CDR3 is TGCAGCGCGTTAGGACAGGCTTACACCGGGGAGCTGTTTTTT. This encodes CSALGQAYTGELFF. This chain connects TRBV29-1 to TRBJ2-2, with 7 bases lining up with TRBD1. With 7 bases clipped from V and 3 bases from J, the junction kept 8 bases outside the gene matches. Looked up from germline, CDR1 is SQVTM and CDR2 is ANQGSEA. The length of the CDR3 is 14 residues.

This clonotype was detected only a few times. This chain links TRBV29-1 with TRBJ2-3; tentative D call: TRBD1 (5 bases). The length of the CDR3 is 12 residues. CDR1 and CDR2 from the germline V gene are SQVTM and ANQGSEA. The CDR3 DNA reads as TGCAGTAGCCAGGGTAGCACAGATACGCAGTATTTT. Protein product: CSSQGSTDTQYF.

This clonotype was seen ten or more times. The J gene is TRBJ2-7, the V gene TRBV6-5; 9 bases align to TRBD1. Germline assignment: CDR1 MNHEY and CDR2 SVGAGI. V shed 5 bases, J shed 2 bases, and the junction held 4 bases outside the gene matches. The CDR3 contains 14 residues. The CDR3 region is CASSDRGATYEQYF. DNA of the CDR3: TGTGCCAGCAGTGACAGGGGGGCAACCTACGAGCAGTACTTC.

This clonotype was detected ten times or more. This rearrangement joins TRBV10-3 to TRBJ2-7, with TRBD1 matching 11 bases. The CDR3 consists of 16 residues. J gave up 6 bases and V 2 bases, and 9 bases lay outside the gene matches. Germline V CDR1 and CDR2: ENHRY, SYGVKD. This CDR3 reads CAISEGSDRGQGEQYF. Written as DNA, the CDR3 is TGTGCCATCAGTGAGGGGTCGGACAGGGGGCAAGGCGAGCAGTACTTC.